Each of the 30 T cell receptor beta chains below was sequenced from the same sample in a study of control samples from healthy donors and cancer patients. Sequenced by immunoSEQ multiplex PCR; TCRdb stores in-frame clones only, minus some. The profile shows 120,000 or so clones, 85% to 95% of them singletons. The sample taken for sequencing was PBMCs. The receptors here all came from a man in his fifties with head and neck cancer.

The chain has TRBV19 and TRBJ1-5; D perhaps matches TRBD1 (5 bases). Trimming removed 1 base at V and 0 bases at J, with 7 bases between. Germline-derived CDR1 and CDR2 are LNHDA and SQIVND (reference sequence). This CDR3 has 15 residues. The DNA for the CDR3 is TGTGCCAGTAGTATAGTGGGGGATAGCAATCAGCCCCAGCATTTT. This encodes CASSIVGDSNQPQHF.

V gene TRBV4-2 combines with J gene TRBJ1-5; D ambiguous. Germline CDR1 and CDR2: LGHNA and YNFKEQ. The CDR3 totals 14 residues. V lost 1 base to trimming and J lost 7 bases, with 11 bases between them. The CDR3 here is CASSQAVLDQPQHF. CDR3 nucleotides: TGTGCCAGCAGCCAAGCCGTCTTAGACCAGCCCCAGCATTTT.

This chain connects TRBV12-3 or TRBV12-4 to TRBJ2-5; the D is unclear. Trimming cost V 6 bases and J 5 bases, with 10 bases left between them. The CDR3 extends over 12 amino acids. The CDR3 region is CASSLFGETQYF. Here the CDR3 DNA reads TGTGCCAGCAGCTTATTCGGGGAGACCCAGTACTTC.

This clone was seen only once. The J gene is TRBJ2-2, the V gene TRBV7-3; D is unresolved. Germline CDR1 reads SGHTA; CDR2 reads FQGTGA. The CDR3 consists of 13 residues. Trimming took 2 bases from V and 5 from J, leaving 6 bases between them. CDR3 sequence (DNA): TGTGCCAGCAGCTTACCCGGGACCGGGGAGCTGTTTTTT. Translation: CASSLPGTGELFF. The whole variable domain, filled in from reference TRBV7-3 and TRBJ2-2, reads GAGVSQTPSNKVTEKGKYVELRCDPISGHTALYWYRQSLGQGPEFLIYFQGTGAADDSGLPNDRFFAVRPEGSVSTLKIQRTERGDSAVYLCASSLPGTGELFFGEGSRLTVL.

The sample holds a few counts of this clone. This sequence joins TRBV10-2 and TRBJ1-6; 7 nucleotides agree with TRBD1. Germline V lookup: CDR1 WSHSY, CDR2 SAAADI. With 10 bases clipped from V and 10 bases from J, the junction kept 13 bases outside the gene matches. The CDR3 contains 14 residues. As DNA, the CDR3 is TGCGCCAACCTCGGGGGGACAGTCTGGTCACCCCTCCACTTT. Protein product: CANLGGTVWSPLHF.

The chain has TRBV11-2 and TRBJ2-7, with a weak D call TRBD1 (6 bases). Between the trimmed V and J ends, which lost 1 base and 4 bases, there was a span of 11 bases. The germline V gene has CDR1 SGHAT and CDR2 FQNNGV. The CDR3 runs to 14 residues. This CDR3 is CASSLGPGEYEQYF. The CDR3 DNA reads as TGTGCCAGCAGCTTAGGGCCAGGGGAATACGAGCAGTACTTC.

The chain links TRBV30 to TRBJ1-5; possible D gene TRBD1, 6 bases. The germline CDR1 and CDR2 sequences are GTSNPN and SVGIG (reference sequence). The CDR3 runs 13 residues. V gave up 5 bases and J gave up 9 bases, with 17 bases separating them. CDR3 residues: CAWGQMGIGPQHF. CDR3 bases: TGTGCCTGGGGACAGATGGGGATTGGGCCCCAGCATTTT.

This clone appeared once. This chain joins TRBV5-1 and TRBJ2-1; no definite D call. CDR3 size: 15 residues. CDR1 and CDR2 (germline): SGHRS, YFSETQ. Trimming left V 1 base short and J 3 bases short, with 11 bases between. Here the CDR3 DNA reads TGCGCCAGCAGCTTGACAGTGACCCTCTACAATGAGCAGTTCTTC. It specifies CASSLTVTLYNEQFF.

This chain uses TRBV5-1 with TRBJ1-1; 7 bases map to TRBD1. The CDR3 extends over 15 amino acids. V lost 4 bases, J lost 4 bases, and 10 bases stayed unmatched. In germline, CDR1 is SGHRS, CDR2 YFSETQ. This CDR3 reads CASSLTPQGSTEAFF. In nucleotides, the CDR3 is TGCGCCAGCAGCCTAACACCACAGGGGAGCACTGAAGCTTTCTTT.

CDR3: CASSHRGGAEAFF. The CDR3 DNA reads TGCGCCAGCAGCCACCGTGGGGGGGCTGAAGCTTTCTTT. The gene calls are TRBV4-3 and TRBJ1-1; tentative D call: TRBD1 (5 bases). This CDR3 region has 13 residues. With 3 bases removed from V and 6 bases from J, the gap between germline ends came to 11 bases. Per germline, CDR1 LGHNA and CDR2 YSLEER.

DNA of the CDR3: TGCGCCAGCAGCTCCCTTCTCCAAGCGGGGGGGCCGGTAAACACCGGGGAGCTGTTTTTT. Protein sequence: CASSSLLQAGGPVNTGELFF. The chain has TRBV4-3 and TRBJ2-2; TRBD2 matches 10 bases. The germline gives CDR1 LGHNA, CDR2 YSLEER. V shed 5 bases and J 2 bases; nucleotides not matched to a gene: 17. This CDR3 region has 20 residues.

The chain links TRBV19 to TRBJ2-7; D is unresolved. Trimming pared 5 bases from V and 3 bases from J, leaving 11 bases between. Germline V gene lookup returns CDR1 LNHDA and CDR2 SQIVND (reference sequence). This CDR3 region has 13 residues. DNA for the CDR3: TGTGCCAGTAGTCCATGGACGGACTACGAGCAGTACTTC. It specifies CASSPWTDYEQYF.

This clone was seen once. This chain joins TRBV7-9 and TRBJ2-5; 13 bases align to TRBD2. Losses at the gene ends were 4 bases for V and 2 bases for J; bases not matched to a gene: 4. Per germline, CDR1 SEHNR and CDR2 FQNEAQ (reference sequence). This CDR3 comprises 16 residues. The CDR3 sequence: CASSWGLAGKQETQYF. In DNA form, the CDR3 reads TGTGCCAGCAGCTGGGGACTAGCGGGGAAGCAAGAGACCCAGTACTTC.

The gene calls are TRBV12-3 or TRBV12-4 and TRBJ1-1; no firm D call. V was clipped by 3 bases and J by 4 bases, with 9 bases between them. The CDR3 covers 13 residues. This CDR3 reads CASSLGRTTEAFF. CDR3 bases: TGTGCCAGCAGTTTGGGCAGAACCACTGAAGCTTTCTTT.

CDR3 in DNA: TGTGCCAGCACTGGCTCGAGGTCTGGAAACACCATATATTTT. Its translation: CASTGSRSGNTIYF. V usage is TRBV7-8 and J usage is TRBJ1-3; D gene ambiguous. This CDR3 region has 14 residues. Germline CDR1 is SGHVS and CDR2 is FQNEAQ. V was cut by 7 bases and J by 1 base, with 11 bases left in between.

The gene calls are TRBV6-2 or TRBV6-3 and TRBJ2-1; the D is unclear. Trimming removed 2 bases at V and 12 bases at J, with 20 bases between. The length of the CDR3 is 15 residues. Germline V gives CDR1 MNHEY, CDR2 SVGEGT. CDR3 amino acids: CASSYPIPRIPMQFF. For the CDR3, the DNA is TGTGCCAGCAGTTACCCAATCCCAAGGATACCAATGCAGTTCTTC.

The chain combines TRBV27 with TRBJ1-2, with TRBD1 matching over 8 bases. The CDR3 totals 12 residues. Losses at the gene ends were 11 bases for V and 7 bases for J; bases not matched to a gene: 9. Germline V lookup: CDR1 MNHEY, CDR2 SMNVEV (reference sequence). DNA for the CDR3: TGTGCCTCGTGGACAGGGTTTGTTGGCTACACCTTC. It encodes CASWTGFVGYTF.

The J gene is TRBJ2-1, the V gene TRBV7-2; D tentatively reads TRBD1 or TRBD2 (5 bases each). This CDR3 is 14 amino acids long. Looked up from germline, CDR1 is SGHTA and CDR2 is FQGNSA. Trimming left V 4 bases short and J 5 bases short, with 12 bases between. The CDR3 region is CASSSSGADNEQFF. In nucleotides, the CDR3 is TGTGCCAGCAGCTCTTCCGGGGCCGACAATGAGCAGTTCTTC.

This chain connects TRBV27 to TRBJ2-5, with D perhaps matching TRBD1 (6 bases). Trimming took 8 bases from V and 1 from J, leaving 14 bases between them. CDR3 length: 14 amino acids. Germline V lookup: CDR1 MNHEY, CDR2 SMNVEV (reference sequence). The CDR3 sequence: CASRRLDSQETQYF. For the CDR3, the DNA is TGTGCCAGCCGACGATTGGACAGCCAAGAGACCCAGTACTTC.

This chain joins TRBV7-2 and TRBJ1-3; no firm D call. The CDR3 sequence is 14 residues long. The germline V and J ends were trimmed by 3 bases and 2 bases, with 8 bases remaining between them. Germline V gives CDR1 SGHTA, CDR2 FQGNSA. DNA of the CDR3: TGTGCCAGCAGCTTGGATAATCCTGGAAACACCATATATTTT. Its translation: CASSLDNPGNTIYF.

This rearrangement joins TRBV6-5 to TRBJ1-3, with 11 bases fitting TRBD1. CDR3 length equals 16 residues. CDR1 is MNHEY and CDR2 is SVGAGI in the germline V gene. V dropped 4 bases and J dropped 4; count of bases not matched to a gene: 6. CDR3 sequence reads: CASSLGQGARGNTIYF. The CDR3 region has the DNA TGTGCCAGCAGTTTAGGACAGGGGGCGCGAGGAAACACCATATATTTT.

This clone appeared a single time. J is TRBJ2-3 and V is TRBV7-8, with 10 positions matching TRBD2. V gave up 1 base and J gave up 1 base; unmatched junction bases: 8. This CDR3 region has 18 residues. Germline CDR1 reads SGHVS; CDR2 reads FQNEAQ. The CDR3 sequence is CASSLDGSGGIRTDTQYF. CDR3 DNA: TGTGCCAGCAGCTTAGATGGTAGCGGGGGGATCCGCACAGATACGCAGTATTTT. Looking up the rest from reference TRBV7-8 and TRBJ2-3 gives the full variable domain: GAGVSQSPRYKVAKRGQDVALRCDPISGHVSLFWYQQALGQGPEFLTYFQNEAQLDKSGLPSDRFFAERPEGSVSTLKIQRTQQEDSAVYLCASSLDGSGGIRTDTQYFGPGTRLTVL.

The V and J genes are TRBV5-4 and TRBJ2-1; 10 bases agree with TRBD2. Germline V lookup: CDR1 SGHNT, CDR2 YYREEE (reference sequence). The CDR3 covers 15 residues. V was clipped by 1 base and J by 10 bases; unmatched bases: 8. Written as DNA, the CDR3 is TGTGCCAGCAGCTTGAGTATTAGCGGGGGGCCCGAGCAGTTCTTC. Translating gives CASSLSISGGPEQFF.

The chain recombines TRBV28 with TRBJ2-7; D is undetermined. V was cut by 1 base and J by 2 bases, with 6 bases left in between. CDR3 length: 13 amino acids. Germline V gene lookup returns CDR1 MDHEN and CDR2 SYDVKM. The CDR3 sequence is CASSLYLPYEQYF. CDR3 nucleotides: TGTGCCAGCAGTTTATACCTCCCCTACGAGCAGTACTTC.

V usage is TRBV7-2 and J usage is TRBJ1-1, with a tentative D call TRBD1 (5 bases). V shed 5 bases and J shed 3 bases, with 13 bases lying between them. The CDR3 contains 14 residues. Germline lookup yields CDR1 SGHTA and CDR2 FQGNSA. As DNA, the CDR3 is TGTGCCAGCAGCCTTGGGACCTCCTACACTGAAGCTTTCTTT. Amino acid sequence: CASSLGTSYTEAFF.

CDR3 DNA: TGTGCCAGCAGCCCCTCGGGACTATACACGGATGAGCAGTTCTTC. This sequence encodes CASSPSGLYTDEQFF. The gene calls are TRBV7-3 and TRBJ2-1, with 7 bases aligning to TRBD2. The V gene end was trimmed by 5 bases and the J gene end by 8 bases; junction bases not matched to a gene: 12. Germline assignment: CDR1 SGHTA and CDR2 FQGTGA. The CDR3 runs 15 residues.

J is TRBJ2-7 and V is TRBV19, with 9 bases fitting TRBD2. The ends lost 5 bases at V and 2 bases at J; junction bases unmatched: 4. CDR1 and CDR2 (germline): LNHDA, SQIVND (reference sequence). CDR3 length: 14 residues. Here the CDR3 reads CASSPRGGPYEQYF. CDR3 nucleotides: TGTGCCAGTAGTCCGCGGGGGGGACCCTACGAGCAGTACTTC. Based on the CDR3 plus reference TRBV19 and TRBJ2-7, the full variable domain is DGGITQSPKYLFRKEGQNVTLSCEQNLNHDAMYWYRQDPGQGLRLIYYSQIVNDFQKGDIAEGYSVSREKKESFPLTVTSAQKNPTAFYLCASSPRGGPYEQYFGPGTRLTVT.

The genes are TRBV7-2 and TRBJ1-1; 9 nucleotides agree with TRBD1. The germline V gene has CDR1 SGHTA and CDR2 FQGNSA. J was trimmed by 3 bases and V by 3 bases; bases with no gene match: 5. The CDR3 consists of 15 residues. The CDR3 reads CASSFATGGYTEAFF. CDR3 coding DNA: TGTGCCAGCAGCTTCGCGACAGGGGGGTACACTGAAGCTTTCTTT.

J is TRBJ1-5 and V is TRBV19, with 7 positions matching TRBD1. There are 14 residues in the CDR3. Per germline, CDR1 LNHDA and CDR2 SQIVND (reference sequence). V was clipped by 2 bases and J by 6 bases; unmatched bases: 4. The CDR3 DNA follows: TGTGCCAGTAGTATATACAGGGGAGGTCAGCCCCAGCATTTT. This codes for CASSIYRGGQPQHF.

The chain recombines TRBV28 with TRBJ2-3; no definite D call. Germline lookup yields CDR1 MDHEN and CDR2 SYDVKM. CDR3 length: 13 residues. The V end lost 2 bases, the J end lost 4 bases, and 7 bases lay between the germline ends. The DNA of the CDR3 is TGTGCCAGCAGTTTAAATGTGCCAGATACGCAGTATTTT. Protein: CASSLNVPDTQYF. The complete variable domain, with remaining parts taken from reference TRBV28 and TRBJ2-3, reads DVKVTQSSRYLVKRTGEKVFLECVQDMDHENMFWYRQDPGLGLRLIYFSYDVKMKEKGDIPEGYSVSREKKERFSLILESASTNQTSMYLCASSLNVPDTQYFGPGTRLTVL.